Below, 17 T cell receptor beta chains from the same sample are listed, as sequenced in a study of blood T cell repertoires in COVID-19. Sequencing used immunoSEQ multiplex PCR; TCRdb keeps in-frame clones, though not all of them. The sample yields approximately 250,000 clones, about nine tenths seen once. The sequenced sample consisted of PBMCs or T cells enriched from blood (not recorded which). The receptors here all came from a woman between 35 and 50 years old with acute COVID-19.

The J gene is TRBJ2-2, the V gene TRBV7-9; 8 nucleotides line up with TRBD1. Germline CDR1 is SEHNR and CDR2 is FQNEAQ (reference sequence). Losses at the gene ends were 4 bases for V and 9 bases for J; bases not matched to a gene: 4. The CDR3 covers 13 residues. The CDR3 nucleotides read TGTGCCAGCAGCTGGGCAGGGGGCCGGGAGCTGTTTTTT. It codes for CASSWAGGRELFF. Full variable domain (missing parts from reference TRBV7-9 and TRBJ2-2): DTGVSQNPRHKITKRGQNVTFRCDPISEHNRLYWYRQTLGQGPEFLTYFQNEAQLEKSRLLSDRFSAERPKGSFSTLEIQRTEQGDSAMYLCASSWAGGRELFFGEGSRLTVL.

CDR3 in DNA: TGTGCCAGCAGCTTGCCAGGTCAAGAGACCCAGTACTTC. Amino acid sequence: CASSLPGQETQYF. The V gene is TRBV5-4, the J gene TRBJ2-5; D gene unclear. Trimming cost V 1 base and J 2 bases, with 6 bases left between them. CDR3 length: 13 amino acids. CDR1 is SGHNT and CDR2 is YYREEE in the germline V gene (reference sequence).

The chain recombines TRBV5-1 with TRBJ1-2, with 10 bases that match TRBD1. The CDR3 totals 15 residues. Per germline, CDR1 SGHRS and CDR2 YFSETQ. The trim removed 3 bases at V and 2 bases at J, leaving 4 bases unmatched. CDR3: CASSSRTGGNYGYTF. CDR3 nucleotides: TGCGCCAGCAGCTCCCGGACAGGGGGAAACTATGGCTACACCTTC.

This clone was seen a few times. The V and J genes are TRBV6-5 and TRBJ1-1; possible D gene TRBD1, 5 bases. Germline V CDR1 and CDR2: MNHEY, SVGAGI. This CDR3 contains 15 residues. Trimming shortened V by 0 bases and J by 4 bases, and 12 bases separated the two germline ends. CDR3 amino acids: CASSYSIQGGTEAFF. DNA for the CDR3: TGTGCCAGCAGTTACTCGATCCAGGGTGGCACTGAAGCTTTCTTT.

The rearrangement uses TRBV6-5 and TRBJ2-7; a possible D gene is TRBD2 (5 bases). This CDR3 comprises 13 residues. The V end lost 6 bases, the J end lost 12 bases, and 21 bases lay between the germline ends. CDR1 MNHEY and CDR2 SVGAGI come from the germline V gene. The CDR3 loop is CASSRVPSSEAYV. In nucleotides, the CDR3 is TGTGCCAGCAGCCGTGTGCCTAGCTCGGAGGCGTACGTC.

The chain is built from TRBV2 and TRBJ2-7; 7 bases fit TRBD1. V shed 6 bases and J 4 bases; nucleotides not matched to a gene: 3. CDR3 size: 12 residues. Germline V lookup: CDR1 SNHLY, CDR2 FYNNEI. CDR3 amino acids: CASRPTGYEQYF. The CDR3 coding sequence is TGTGCCAGCAGGCCGACAGGGTACGAGCAGTACTTC.

This clone was found a few times. The chain has TRBV19 and TRBJ1-3, with D hard to call. The CDR3 sequence is 15 residues long. The germline CDR1 and CDR2 sequences are LNHDA and SQIVND (reference sequence). V shed 3 bases and J shed 0 bases, with 9 bases lying between them. DNA of the CDR3: TGTGCCAGTAGTATGAGACCTAGCTCTGGAAACACCATATATTTT. This gives the protein CASSMRPSSGNTIYF.

The chain joins TRBV6-5 to TRBJ1-1, with D hard to call. CDR1 is MNHEY, CDR2 SVGAGI, per germline. The V end was cut by 1 base, the J end by 0 bases, with 9 bases between. The CDR3 runs to 15 residues. CDR3 sequence reads: CASSYFHTLNTEAFF. The CDR3 DNA is TGTGCCAGCAGTTACTTCCACACACTGAACACTGAAGCTTTCTTT.

This sequence joins TRBV5-5 and TRBJ1-3, with D tentatively TRBD1 (6 bases). CDR1 and CDR2 (germline): SGHKS, YYEKEE (reference sequence). CDR3 size: 15 residues. Trimming shortened V by 6 bases and J by 1 base, and 14 bases separated the two germline ends. The CDR3 region has the DNA TGTGCCAGCACGCCAGGGGTACCATCTGGAAACACCATATATTTT. It translates to CASTPGVPSGNTIYF.

V is TRBV19 and J is TRBJ2-7; D may be TRBD1 (6 bases). CDR1 and CDR2 from the germline V gene are LNHDA and SQIVND (reference sequence). The CDR3 is 13 amino acids. The V and J ends lost 3 bases and 4 bases respectively, with 10 bases between them. The CDR3 coding sequence is TGTGCCAGTAGTATCCAGACAGGATACGAGCAGTACGTC. Translated, it gives CASSIQTGYEQYV.

The CDR3 DNA reads as TGTGCCAGCAGCTTAGTCGGGAGCTACTCTGGAAACACCATATATTTT. Its protein product is CASSLVGSYSGNTIYF. The chain has TRBV11-2 and TRBJ1-3, with unresolved D. The CDR3 runs 16 residues. From germline, CDR1 is SGHAT and CDR2 FQNNGV. Trimming pared 1 base from V and 0 bases from J, leaving 10 bases between.

J is TRBJ2-2 and V is TRBV5-1; tentatively, D is TRBD1 (6 bases). Trimming took 0 bases from V and 1 from J, leaving 13 bases between them. This CDR3 is 17 amino acids long. Germline assignment: CDR1 SGHRS and CDR2 YFSETQ. The CDR3 reads CASSLDGWTENTGELFF. CDR3 DNA sequence: TGCGCCAGCAGCTTGGACGGCTGGACAGAGAACACCGGGGAGCTGTTTTTT.

The chain uses TRBV10-1 and TRBJ2-5, with 15 bases identical to TRBD2. Germline CDR1 is WNHNN and CDR2 is SYGVQD (reference sequence). The CDR3 totals 15 residues. The trim removed 5 bases at V and 4 bases at J, leaving 2 bases unmatched. The CDR3, as DNA: TGCGCCAGCAGTCCGGGACTAGCGGGAGGAGAGACCCAGTACTTC. Translation gives CASSPGLAGGETQYF.

The chain couples TRBV12-5 to TRBJ2-4; D not resolved. The CDR3 length is 18 residues. Per the germline V gene, CDR1 is LGHNT and CDR2 is FRNRAP. The V and J ends lost 3 bases and 0 bases respectively, with 18 bases between them. The CDR3 region has the DNA TGTGCTAGTGGTTTCCGGGTCCTCCCTGGGTTAGCCAAAAACATTCAGTACTTC. Protein: CASGFRVLPGLAKNIQYF.

V usage is TRBV25-1 and J usage is TRBJ2-2; 9 positions match TRBD2. Germline V gives CDR1 MGHDK, CDR2 SYGVNS. V gave up 4 bases and J gave up 7 bases; unmatched junction bases: 4. This CDR3 comprises 14 residues. CDR3 in DNA: TGTGCCAGCAGTGGACCTAGCGGGGACGGGGAGCTGTTTTTT. As protein: CASSGPSGDGELFF.

This clone has only a few counts. J is TRBJ1-5 and V is TRBV6-5; 8 nucleotides align to TRBD1. Losses at the gene ends were 4 bases for V and 3 bases for J; bases not matched to a gene: 5. Germline assignment: CDR1 MNHEY and CDR2 SVGAGI. The CDR3 spans 15 residues. The CDR3 sequence: CASSSQGENNQPQHF. The CDR3 DNA reads as TGTGCCAGCAGTTCACAGGGGGAAAACAATCAGCCCCAGCATTTT.

The chain carries TRBV7-9 and TRBJ1-2; 8 nucleotides align to TRBD1. The CDR3 runs 16 residues. The J segment lost 0 bases and the V segment lost 7 bases, leaving 10 bases of the junction unmatched. The germline V gene encodes CDR1 SEHNR and CDR2 FQNEAQ (reference sequence). The CDR3 is CASTDPTGGANYGYTF. The CDR3 DNA reads as TGTGCCAGCACCGACCCCACAGGGGGGGCTAACTATGGCTACACCTTC.